One and the same sample provided the 17 T cell receptor beta chains below, sequenced in a study of blood T cell repertoires in COVID-19. Sequencing was performed with immunoSEQ multiplex PCR; in TCRdb, only in-frame clones are kept and a portion is missing. Of fewer than 140,000 clones in the sample, 70% to 80% were seen once. Sequenced input: peripheral blood. The source of these receptors is a human donor with acute or convalescent COVID-19. The donor label of this sample is uncertain.

J is TRBJ2-3 and V is TRBV27; no reliable D call. The V gene lost 0 bases and the J gene lost 2 bases, with 12 bases spanning the gap. CDR1 is MNHEY and CDR2 is SMNVEV in the germline V gene (reference sequence). The CDR3 has 16 amino acids. The CDR3 nucleotides are TGTGCCAGCAGTTTATCCTCGATCCGGTACACAGATACGCAGTATTTT. This sequence encodes CASSLSSIRYTDTQYF.

V gene TRBV6-4 combines with J gene TRBJ2-1, with D maybe TRBD1 (6 bases). Germline assignment: CDR1 MRHNA and CDR2 SNTAGT. The CDR3 covers 15 residues. V was clipped by 1 base and J by 8 bases, with 15 bases between them. The CDR3 region has the DNA TGTGCCAGCAGTGACTGGGTTAAACAGGGCCATGAGCAGTTCTTC. Translation: CASSDWVKQGHEQFF.

The V gene is TRBV6-5, the J gene TRBJ2-3, with TRBD1 matching 8 bases. In germline, CDR1 is MNHEY, CDR2 SVGAGI. The CDR3 spans 15 residues. The V segment lost 8 bases and the J segment 4 bases; nucleotides outside the gene matches: 11. The CDR3 bases are TGTGCCAGCCGGGCCGCAGGGGGCCAAGCAGATACGCAGTATTTT. As protein: CASRAAGGQADTQYF.

The chain combines TRBV5-4 with TRBJ1-2; D unclear. CDR1 and CDR2 from the germline V gene are SGHNT and YYREEE (reference sequence). The length of the CDR3 is 13 residues. The V gene lost 3 bases and the J gene lost 4 bases, with 10 bases spanning the gap. In DNA, the CDR3 is TGTGCCAGCAGCTCTGAGGGTGGCTATGGCTACACCTTC. Translated, it gives CASSSEGGYGYTF.

V and J are TRBV14 and TRBJ2-3; TRBD2 agrees at 9 bases. In germline, CDR1 is SGHDN, CDR2 FVKESK. The CDR3 runs to 16 residues. The J segment lost 2 bases and the V segment lost 1 base, leaving 4 bases of the junction unmatched. CDR3 sequence: CASSQVAGGITDTQYF. In DNA, the CDR3 is TGTGCCAGCAGCCAAGTTGCGGGGGGGATCACAGATACGCAGTATTTT.

V gene TRBV5-1 combines with J gene TRBJ1-6; 9 nucleotides agree with TRBD1. CDR3 size: 15 residues. Germline loops: CDR1 SGHRS, CDR2 YFSETQ. The ends lost 1 base at V and 10 bases at J; junction bases unmatched: 6. CDR3 sequence: CASSLKGQGKSPLHF. The CDR3, as DNA: TGCGCCAGCAGCTTGAAGGGACAGGGTAAATCACCCCTCCACTTT.

This clone was counted only a few times. The chain links TRBV19 to TRBJ1-4; 10 nucleotides align to TRBD1. V lost 6 bases and J lost 6; bases outside the gene matches: 7. This CDR3 is built from 15 residues. CDR1 is LNHDA and CDR2 is SQIVND in the germline V gene (reference sequence). CDR3 nucleotide sequence: TGTGCCAGTAGGCGCAGACAGGGGGCATATGAAAAACTGTTTTTT. Translation gives CASRRRQGAYEKLFF.

The rearrangement uses TRBV5-1 and TRBJ1-3; D is undetermined. V was clipped by 5 bases and J by 1 base, with 7 bases between them. This CDR3 is built from 13 residues. Germline V lookup: CDR1 SGHRS, CDR2 YFSETQ. In DNA form, the CDR3 reads TGCGCCAGCAGTTCGGGGTCTGGAAACACCATATATTTT. Protein product: CASSSGSGNTIYF.

This chain links TRBV30 with TRBJ1-3; unclear D gene. The V gene's germline CDR1 is GTSNPN and CDR2 SVGIG (reference sequence). This CDR3 contains 11 residues. V lost 6 bases to trimming and J lost 9 bases, with 12 bases between them. The CDR3 sequence: CACSTLSTIYF. The DNA of the CDR3 is TGTGCCTGCTCAACCCTAAGCACCATATATTTT.

This clone was detected only once. V gene TRBV21-1 combines with J gene TRBJ2-3; whether TRBD2, the table's D call, matches the DNA was not checked. TRBV21-1 is a recognized pseudogene. The CDR3 loop spans 14 amino acids. CDR3 amino acids: CASRPDYHTDTQYF. The CDR3, as DNA: TGTGCCAGCAGACCGGACTATCACACAGATACGCAGTATTTT.

The chain is built from TRBV19 and TRBJ2-7; D possibly corresponds to TRBD1 (5 bases). The germline V and J ends were trimmed by 8 bases and 0 bases, with 11 bases remaining between them. Germline V CDR1 and CDR2: LNHDA, SQIVND (reference sequence). This CDR3 is built from 13 residues. The CDR3 region has the DNA TGTGCCAGTTCCGACAGACCCTCCTACGAGCAGTACTTC. Translation gives CASSDRPSYEQYF.

V is TRBV27 and J is TRBJ1-5, with a weak D call TRBD1 (5 bases). Germline assignment: CDR1 MNHEY and CDR2 SMNVEV (reference sequence). The length of the CDR3 is 13 residues. V was pared by 7 bases and J by 5 bases, with 12 bases between. CDR3 sequence (DNA): TGTGCCAGCATGGGACGGGGGGATCAGCCCCAGCATTTT. Translated, it gives CASMGRGDQPQHF.

V usage is TRBV7-8 and J usage is TRBJ2-5, with D possibly being TRBD2 (5 bases). There are 13 residues in the CDR3. Per the germline V gene, CDR1 is SGHVS and CDR2 is FQNEAQ. Trimming removed 5 bases from V and 7 bases from J, with 14 bases in between. In nucleotides, the CDR3 is TGTGCCAGCAGCCATAATAGCGTGGGGACCCAGTACTTC. Translating gives CASSHNSVGTQYF.

This clone was counted between two and nine times. This chain links TRBV2 with TRBJ2-5; possibly TRBD2 for D (6 bases). V dropped 3 bases and J dropped 5 bases, with 16 bases sitting between them. The CDR3 is made up of 15 amino acids. Germline CDR1 reads SNHLY; CDR2 reads FYNNEI. The CDR3 DNA sequence: TGTGCCAGCAGTGACCCAGGGTGGGCGGGGGAGACCCAGTACTTC. This sequence encodes CASSDPGWAGETQYF.

The chain joins TRBV7-9 to TRBJ2-1, with D maybe TRBD1 (6 bases). The V end was cut by 0 bases, the J end by 6 bases, with 9 bases between. The germline V gene encodes CDR1 SEHNR and CDR2 FQNEAQ (reference sequence). The CDR3 is made up of 14 amino acids. For the CDR3, the DNA is TGTGCCAGCAGCTTAGCAAAACAGGGCAATGAGCAGTTCTTC. This sequence encodes CASSLAKQGNEQFF.

This clone was seen once. The chain links TRBV7-3 to TRBJ1-6; the match to TRBD1 covers 7 bases. The length of the CDR3 is 14 residues. Germline loops: CDR1 SGHTA, CDR2 FQGTGA. Unmatched junction bases numbered 4, after V lost 2 bases and J lost 9 bases. The CDR3 coding sequence is TGTGCCAGCAGCTTACGGCCAGGGGGTTCACCCCTCCACTTT. Its protein is CASSLRPGGSPLHF. Full variable domain (missing parts from reference TRBV7-3 and TRBJ1-6): GAGVSQTPSNKVTEKGKYVELRCDPISGHTALYWYRQSLGQGPEFLIYFQGTGAADDSGLPNDRFFAVRPEGSVSTLKIQRTERGDSAVYLCASSLRPGGSPLHFGNGTRLTVT.

This chain links TRBV19 with TRBJ1-1, with TRBD1 identical over 9 bases. Per the germline V gene, CDR1 is LNHDA and CDR2 is SQIVND (reference sequence). This CDR3 contains 14 residues. Trimming removed 6 bases from V and 7 bases from J; junction bases left unmatched: 9. CDR3: CASSQDRGGSEAFF. The CDR3 DNA sequence: TGTGCCAGTAGCCAGGACAGGGGAGGTAGTGAAGCTTTCTTT. Full variable domain (outside the CDR3, taken from reference TRBV19 and TRBJ1-1): DGGITQSPKYLFRKEGQNVTLSCEQNLNHDAMYWYRQDPGQGLRLIYYSQIVNDFQKGDIAEGYSVSREKKESFPLTVTSAQKNPTAFYLCASSQDRGGSEAFFGQGTRLTVV.